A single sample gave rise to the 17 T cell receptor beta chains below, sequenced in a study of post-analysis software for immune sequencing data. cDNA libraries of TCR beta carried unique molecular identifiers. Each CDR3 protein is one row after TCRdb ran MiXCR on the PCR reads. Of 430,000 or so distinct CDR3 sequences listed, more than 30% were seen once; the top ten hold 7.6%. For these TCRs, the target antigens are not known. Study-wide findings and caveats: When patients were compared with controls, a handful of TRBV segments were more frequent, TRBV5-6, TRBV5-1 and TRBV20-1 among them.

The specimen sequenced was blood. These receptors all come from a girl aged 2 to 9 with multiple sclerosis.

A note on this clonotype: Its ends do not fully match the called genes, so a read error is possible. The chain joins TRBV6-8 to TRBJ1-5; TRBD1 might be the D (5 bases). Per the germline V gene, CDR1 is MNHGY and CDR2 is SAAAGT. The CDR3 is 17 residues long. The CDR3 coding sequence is TGTGCCAGCAGTCACTACCGAGAGGGGTACGGCAATCAGCCCCAGCATTTC. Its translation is CASSHYREGYGNQPQHF.

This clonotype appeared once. Written as DNA, the CDR3 is TGCGCCAGCAGCTCCTCGGGACCCACAGATACGCAGTATTTT. Translated, it gives CASSSSGPTDTQYF. V usage is TRBV5-1 and J usage is TRBJ2-3; D is perhaps TRBD1 or TRBD2 (5 bases each). Trimming stripped 3 bases from V and 2 bases from J, with 10 bases between. Per germline, CDR1 SGHRS and CDR2 YFSETQ. CDR3 size: 14 residues.

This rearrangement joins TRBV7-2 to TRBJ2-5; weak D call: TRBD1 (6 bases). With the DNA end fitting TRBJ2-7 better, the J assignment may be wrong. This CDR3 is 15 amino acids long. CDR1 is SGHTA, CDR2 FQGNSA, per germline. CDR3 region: CASSLTPGAPYEQYF. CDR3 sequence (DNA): TGTGCCAGCAGCTTAACGCCAGGGGCCCCCTACGAGCAGTACTTC.

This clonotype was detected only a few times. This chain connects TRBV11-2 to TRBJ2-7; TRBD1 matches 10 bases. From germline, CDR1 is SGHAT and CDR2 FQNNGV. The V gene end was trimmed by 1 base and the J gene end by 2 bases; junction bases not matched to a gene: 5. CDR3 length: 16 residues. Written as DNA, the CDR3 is TGTGCCAGCAGCTTAGGGCGGACAGGGGGACCCTACGAGCAGTACTTC. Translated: CASSLGRTGGPYEQYF.

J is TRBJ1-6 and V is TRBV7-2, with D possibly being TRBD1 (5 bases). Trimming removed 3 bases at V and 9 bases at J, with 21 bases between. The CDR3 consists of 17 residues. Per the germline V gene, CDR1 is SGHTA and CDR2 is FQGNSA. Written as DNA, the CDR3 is TGTGCCAGCAGCTTCGGGGCTTTGGGTAGTTCCAGTTCACCCCTCCACTTT. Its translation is CASSFGALGSSSSPLHF.

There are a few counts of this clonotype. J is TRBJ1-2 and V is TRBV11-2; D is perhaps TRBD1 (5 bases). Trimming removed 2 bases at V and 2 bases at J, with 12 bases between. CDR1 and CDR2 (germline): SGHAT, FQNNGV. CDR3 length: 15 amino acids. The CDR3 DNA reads TGTGCCAGCAGCTTACTGGCAGGGTGGAACTATGGCTACACCTTC. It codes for CASSLLAGWNYGYTF.

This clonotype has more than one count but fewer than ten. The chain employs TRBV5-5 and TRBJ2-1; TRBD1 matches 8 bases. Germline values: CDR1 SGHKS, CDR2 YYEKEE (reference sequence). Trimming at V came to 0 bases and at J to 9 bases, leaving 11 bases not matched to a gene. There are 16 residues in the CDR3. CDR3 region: CASSLARQGIGAEQFF. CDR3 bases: TGTGCCAGCAGCTTGGCTAGACAGGGGATAGGCGCTGAGCAGTTCTTC. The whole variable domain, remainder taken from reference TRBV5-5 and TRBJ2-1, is DAGVTQSPTHLIKTRGQQVTLRCSPISGHKSVSWYQQVLGQGPQFIFQYYEKEERGRGNFPDRFSARQFPNYSSELNVNALLLGDSALYLCASSLARQGIGAEQFFGPGTRLTVL.

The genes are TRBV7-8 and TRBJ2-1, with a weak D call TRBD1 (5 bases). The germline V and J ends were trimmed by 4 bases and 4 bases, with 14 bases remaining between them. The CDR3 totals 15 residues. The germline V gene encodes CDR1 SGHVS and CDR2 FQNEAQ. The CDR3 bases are TGTGCCAGCAGCTCAAACAGGATCTCTTACAATGAGCAGTTCTTC. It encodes CASSSNRISYNEQFF.

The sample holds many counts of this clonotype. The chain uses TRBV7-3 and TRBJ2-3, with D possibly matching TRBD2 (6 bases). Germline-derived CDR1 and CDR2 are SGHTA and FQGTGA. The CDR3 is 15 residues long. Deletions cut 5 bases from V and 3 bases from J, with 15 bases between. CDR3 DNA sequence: TGTGCCAGCAGCCGATATGTCGGGACTACAGATACGCAGTATTTT. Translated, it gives CASSRYVGTTDTQYF.

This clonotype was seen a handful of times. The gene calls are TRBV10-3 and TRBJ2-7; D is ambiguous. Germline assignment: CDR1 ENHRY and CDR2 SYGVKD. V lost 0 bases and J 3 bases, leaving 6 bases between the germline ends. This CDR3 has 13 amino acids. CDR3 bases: TGTGCCATCAGTGAGTCGAACAGCTACGAGCAGTACTTC. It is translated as CAISESNSYEQYF.

CDR3 protein: CSVPGLADSYEQYF. The CDR3 DNA is TGCAGCGTGCCGGGACTAGCGGATTCCTACGAGCAGTACTTC. The chain joins TRBV29-1 to TRBJ2-7; TRBD2 matches 11 bases. The V segment lost 6 bases and the J segment 1 base; nucleotides outside the gene matches: 5. Germline CDR1 is SQVTM and CDR2 is ANQGSEA. This CDR3 spans 14 amino acids.

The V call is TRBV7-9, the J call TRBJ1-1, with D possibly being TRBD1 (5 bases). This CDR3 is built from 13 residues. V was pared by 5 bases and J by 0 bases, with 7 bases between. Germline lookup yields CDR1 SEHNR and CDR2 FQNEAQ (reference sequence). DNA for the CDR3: TGTGCCAGCAGCCGGGGGATGAACACTGAAGCTTTCTTT. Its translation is CASSRGMNTEAFF.

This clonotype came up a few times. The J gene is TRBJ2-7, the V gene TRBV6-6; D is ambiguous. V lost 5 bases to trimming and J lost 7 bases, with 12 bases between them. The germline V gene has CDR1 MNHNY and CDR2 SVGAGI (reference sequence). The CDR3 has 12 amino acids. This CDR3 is CASSPTAGEQYF. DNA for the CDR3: TGTGCCAGCAGTCCGACGGCTGGGGAGCAGTACTTC.

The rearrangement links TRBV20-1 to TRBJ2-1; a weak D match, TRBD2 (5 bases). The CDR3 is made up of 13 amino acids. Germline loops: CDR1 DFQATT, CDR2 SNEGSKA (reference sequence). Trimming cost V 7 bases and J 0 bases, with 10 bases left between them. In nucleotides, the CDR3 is TGCAGTGTTCAGCGGATCTCCTACAATGAGCAGTTCTTC. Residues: CSVQRISYNEQFF.

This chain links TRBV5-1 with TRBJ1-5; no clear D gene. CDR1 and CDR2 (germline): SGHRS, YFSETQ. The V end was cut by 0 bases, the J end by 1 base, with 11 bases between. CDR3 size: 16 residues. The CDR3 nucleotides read TGCGCCAGCAGCTTGGCGCCAACGGGAAGCAATCAGCCCCAGCATTTT. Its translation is CASSLAPTGSNQPQHF.

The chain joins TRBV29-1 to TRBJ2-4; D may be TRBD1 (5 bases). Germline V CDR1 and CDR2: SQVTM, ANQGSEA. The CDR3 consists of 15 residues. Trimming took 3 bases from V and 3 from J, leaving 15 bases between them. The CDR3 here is CSVDVAGSGKNIQYF. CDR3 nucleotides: TGCAGCGTTGATGTGGCAGGGTCTGGCAAAAACATTCAGTACTTC.

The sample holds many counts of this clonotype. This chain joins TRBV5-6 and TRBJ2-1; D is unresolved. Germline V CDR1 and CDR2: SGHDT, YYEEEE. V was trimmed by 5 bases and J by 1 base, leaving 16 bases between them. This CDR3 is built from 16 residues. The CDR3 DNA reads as TGTGCCAGCAGTTCTGTAGGGCTCTTATCCTACAATGAGCAGTTCTTC. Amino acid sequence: CASSSVGLLSYNEQFF.